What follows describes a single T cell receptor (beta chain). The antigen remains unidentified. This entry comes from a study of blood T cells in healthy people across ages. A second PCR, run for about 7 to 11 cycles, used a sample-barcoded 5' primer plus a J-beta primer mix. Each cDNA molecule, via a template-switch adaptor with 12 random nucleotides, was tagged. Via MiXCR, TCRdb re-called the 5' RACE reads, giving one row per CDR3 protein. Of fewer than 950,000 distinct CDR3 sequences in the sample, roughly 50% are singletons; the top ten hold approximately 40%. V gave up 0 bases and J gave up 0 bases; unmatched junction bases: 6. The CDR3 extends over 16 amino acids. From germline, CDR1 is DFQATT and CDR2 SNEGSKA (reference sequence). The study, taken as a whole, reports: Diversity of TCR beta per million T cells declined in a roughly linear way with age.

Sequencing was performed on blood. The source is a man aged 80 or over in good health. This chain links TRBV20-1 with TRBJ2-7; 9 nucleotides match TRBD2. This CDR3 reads CSARDGGSGSSYEQYF. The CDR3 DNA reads TGCAGTGCTAGAGATGGGGGTAGCGGGAGCTCCTACGAGCAGTACTTC.